These T cell receptor beta chains were read from a single sample in a study of chemoradiotherapy in HPV16-positive cancers. Sequencing was performed with immunoSEQ multiplex PCR; in TCRdb, only in-frame clones are kept and a portion is missing. Of 25,000 to 30,000 clones in the sample, about 92% are singletons; the top ten hold around a fifth. Sequencing was performed on blood, taken from a patient who underwent chemoradiotherapy. The origin of the receptors is a human donor with HPV-associated anogenital cancer. CDR3s include the opening cysteine and the closing phenylalanine or tryptophan. A D gene is named only where the DNA matches it firmly. Clone size is shown for a subset of rows, as once, few, many or a class of expanded clone.

D gene,J gene,clone size,V gene,CDR3 DNA,CDR3 protein
TRBD2,TRBJ2-5,.,TRBV5-1,TGCGCCAGCCGAAAAGGGGCGGGAGAGGAGACCCAGTACTTC,CASRKGAGEETQYF
TRBD1,TRBJ1-1,.,TRBV5-1,TGCGCCAGCAGCTTGACAGGGGGCATCATGAACACTGAAGCTTTCTTT,CASSLTGGIMNTEAFF
.,TRBJ2-3,.,TRBV11-2,TGTGCCAGCAGCGCCCGTGGGGCCTTACCCATAACAGATACGCAGTATTTT,CASSARGALPITDTQYF
TRBD2,TRBJ2-3,.,TRBV5-6,TGTGCCAGCAGCTTGGTTTGGACTAGCGGGCTTGGAGATACGCAGTATTTT,CASSLVWTSGLGDTQYF
.,TRBJ1-2,.,TRBV30,TGTGCCTGGTCCCGTGCGGGGGTCGGCTACACCTTC,CAWSRAGVGYTF
TRBD2,TRBJ2-3,.,TRBV10-3,TGTGCCATCAGCTGGACTAGCGGAATTACAGATACGCAGTATTTT,CAISWTSGITDTQYF
TRBD2,TRBJ2-5,.,TRBV30,TGTGCCTGGAGTGTACTTGGTTTGACGGGGGGGCCTGGAGAGACCCAGTACTTC,CAWSVLGLTGGPGETQYF
TRBD1,TRBJ2-7,.,TRBV19,TGTGCCAGTAGTGCACCGGGACAGGGTTCCTACGAGCAGTACTTC,CASSAPGQGSYEQYF
.,TRBJ2-1,.,TRBV7-9,TGTGCCAGCAGCTTAGTACAGGGAAAATACAATGAGCAGTTCTTC,CASSLVQGKYNEQFF
TRBD2,TRBJ2-7,.,TRBV18,TGTGCCAGCTCACCAGCTAGCGGGAGATACGAGCAGTACTTC,CASSPASGRYEQYF
.,TRBJ1-4,.,TRBV6-1,TGTGCCAGCACCTTTGCGGGGGAAATCGGAAAACTGTTTTTT,CASTFAGEIGKLFF
TRBD1,TRBJ1-2,.,TRBV29-1,TGCAGCGTTCAGGGTCGGGACAGGGGATCCCCATATGGCTACACCTTC,CSVQGRDRGSPYGYTF
TRBD2,TRBJ2-2,.,TRBV7-2,TGTGCCAGCAGCTTAGTGGGGGGGGGACTCGCGAACACCGGGGAGCTGTTTTTT,CASSLVGGGLANTGELFF
.,TRBJ2-3,.,TRBV7-9,TGTGCCAGCAGCTTATTCAGACAGAGAGACGCTATGCAGTATTTT,CASSLFRQRDAMQYF
TRBD1,TRBJ1-2,.,TRBV5-1,TGCGCCAGCAGCTCGGGGGCCTTCACAGGGGTGGGCGGCTACACCTTC,CASSSGAFTGVGGYTF
.,TRBJ1-4,once,TRBV6-5,TGTGCCAGCCGAGGTAGTAGAAAACTGTTTTTT,CASRGSRKLFF
.,TRBJ1-5,.,TRBV5-7,TGTGCCAGCAGCCGACAGCCCATTAATCAGCCCCAGCATTTT,CASSRQPINQPQHF
.,TRBJ2-1,.,TRBV28,TGTGCCAGCAGTCTAATGGGGCAGGCCTACAATGAGCAGTTCTTC,CASSLMGQAYNEQFF
.,TRBJ2-7,.,TRBV5-1,TGCGCCAGCCATGAGCCTAACTCCTACGAGCAGTACTTC,CASHEPNSYEQYF
.,TRBJ2-1,.,TRBV10-3,TGTGCCACCGGGGGTTCCTCCTACAATGAGCAGTTCTTC,CATGGSSYNEQFF
TRBD2,TRBJ2-1,.,TRBV9,TGTGCCAGCAGCAGGAGGACTAGCGGGGCTTTGAGCTCCTACAATGAGCAGTTCTTC,CASSRRTSGALSSYNEQFF
.,TRBJ1-4,.,TRBV15,TGTGCCACCAGCAGAGACGGAGGAAATGAAAAACTGTTTTTT,CATSRDGGNEKLFF
.,TRBJ2-7,once,TRBV27,TGTGCCAGCAGTTTCAGCGGACCGAGCTACGAGCAGTACTTC,CASSFSGPSYEQYF
.,TRBJ1-5,.,TRBV5-1,TGCGCCAGCAGCTTGGACGGGGTCGGCAATCAGCCCCAGCATTTT,CASSLDGVGNQPQHF
TRBD1,TRBJ2-7,once,TRBV11-2,TGTGCCAGCAGCCCCCGACAGGGTTCCTACGAGCAGTACTTC,CASSPRQGSYEQYF
.,TRBJ1-2,.,TRBV7-9,TGTGCCAGCAGGGGTAGGGATGCATGGGGCTACACCTTC,CASRGRDAWGYTF
.,TRBJ1-3,.,TRBV19,TGTGCCAGTAGTATGGGCTGGGTTTTCTCTGGAAACACCATATATTTT,CASSMGWVFSGNTIYF
TRBD1,TRBJ1-2,.,TRBV6-5,TGTGCCAGCAGACTTAGGGGGCAGCAAAGTGGCTACACCTTC,CASRLRGQQSGYTF
.,TRBJ2-3,.,TRBV6-6,TGTGCCAGCAGTTCGGGTACAGATACGCAGTATTTT,CASSSGTDTQYF
.,TRBJ2-7,.,TRBV6-5,TGTGCCAGCAGTCCCACCGGGCCTTCCTACGAGCAGTACTTC,CASSPTGPSYEQYF
.,TRBJ2-7,.,TRBV7-2,TGTGCCAGCAGCGCAGACAGCTTTAGCTACGAGCAGTACTTC,CASSADSFSYEQYF
TRBD1,TRBJ1-5,.,TRBV28,TGTGTCCACTACAGGGGTTATAGCAATCAGCCCCAGCATTTT,CVHYRGYSNQPQHF
TRBD1,TRBJ2-5,.,TRBV6-5,TGTGCCAGCAGTAAAGGGACAGGGTATTCAGAGACCCAGTACTTC,CASSKGTGYSETQYF
.,TRBJ2-5,.,TRBV29-1,TGCAGCGTTTCCCAAGAGACCCAGTACTTC,CSVSQETQYF
.,TRBJ2-5,.,TRBV7-6,TGTGCCAGCAGCCTGCATGTTAGGGAGACCCAGTACTTC,CASSLHVRETQYF
.,TRBJ1-5,.,TRBV19,TGTGCCAGTAGTATTGAAGGACCCAATCAGCCCCAGCATTTT,CASSIEGPNQPQHF
.,TRBJ2-3,.,TRBV5-1,TGCGCCAGCAGCTCCCAGGGGATTCCGCAGTATTTT,CASSSQGIPQYF
TRBD1,TRBJ2-2,.,TRBV5-1,TGCGCCAGCAGCAACCCGGGACAGGGCGGAGCCGGGGAGCTGTTTTTT,CASSNPGQGGAGELFF
TRBD1,TRBJ1-1,.,TRBV28,TGTGCCAGCAGTCTCACAGGGGGCACTGAAGCTTTCTTT,CASSLTGGTEAFF
TRBD2,TRBJ2-7,.,TRBV30,TGTGCCTGGAACCGACTAGCCAACGAGCAGTACTTC,CAWNRLANEQYF
.,TRBJ2-2,once,TRBV9,TGTGCCAGCAGCCCACCCATTTATCGCACCGGGGAGCTGTTTTTT,CASSPPIYRTGELFF
TRBD1,TRBJ1-5,once,TRBV27,TGTGCCAGCAGTTCGTCGACAGGGGGGATCAATCAGCCCCAGCATTTT,CASSSSTGGINQPQHF
.,TRBJ2-3,.,TRBV5-6,TGTGCCAGCAGCTTTAGACAGGCAGATACGCAGTATTTT,CASSFRQADTQYF
.,TRBJ1-2,.,TRBV10-3,TGTGCCATCAGTAGACTGGATCAGTCTTTTGGCTACACCTTC,CAISRLDQSFGYTF
.,TRBJ2-7,.,TRBV5-1,TGCGCCAGCAGCTTGGTGACCCAGGATTCGAGCTCCTACGAGCAGTACTTC,CASSLVTQDSSSYEQYF
.,TRBJ2-3,once,TRBV5-1,TGCGCCAGCAGCTGGGACACAGATACGCAGTATTTT,CASSWDTDTQYF
TRBD1,TRBJ1-4,.,TRBV30,TGTGCCTCGACAGGGGGCTGGGAGTATGGAACTAATGAAAAACTGTTTTTT,CASTGGWEYGTNEKLFF
TRBD1,TRBJ1-2,.,TRBV13,TGTGCCAGCAGCTCTTCTCGACAGGGGGCGGGAGGCTACACCTTC,CASSSSRQGAGGYTF
TRBD1,TRBJ1-3,few,TRBV7-9,TGTGCCAGCAGCTTAGCCCTAACAGGGGGCACCCGATGGAACACCATATATTTT,CASSLALTGGTRWNTIYF
.,TRBJ2-2,.,TRBV6-5,TGTGCCAGCGGTGCCGGGACCCGCTATACCGGGGAGCTGTTTTTT,CASGAGTRYTGELFF
.,TRBJ2-7,.,TRBV7-6,TGTGCCAGCAGCTTAGGCCAAGGGGGGCCCATATACGAGCAGTACTTC,CASSLGQGGPIYEQYF
.,TRBJ2-2,.,TRBV29-1,TGCAGCGTTGAATTGGGTGGGACGAACACCGGGGAGCTGTTTTTT,CSVELGGTNTGELFF
.,TRBJ2-3,.,TRBV5-1,TGCGCCAGCACTCTAGGGGGGCTCACAGATACGCAGTATTTT,CASTLGGLTDTQYF
TRBD1,TRBJ2-7,.,TRBV11-1,TGTGCCAGCAGCTTAGCCCCCGGACAGGCCTACGAGCAGTACTTC,CASSLAPGQAYEQYF
.,TRBJ2-7,.,TRBV5-1,TGCGCCAGCAGCTTGGCGACAAGAAACCTCTGGGAGCAGTACTTC,CASSLATRNLWEQYF
TRBD2,TRBJ2-1,.,TRBV9,TGTGCCAGCAGCGTACTAGCGGGGGCTTACAATGAGCAGTTCTTC,CASSVLAGAYNEQFF
TRBD1,TRBJ1-4,.,TRBV7-9,TGTGCCAGCCGGGGACAGACTAATGAAAAACTGTTTTTT,CASRGQTNEKLFF
.,TRBJ2-1,.,TRBV5-8,TGTGCCAGCAGCTTGTCGGAGGTCTCCTACAATGAGCAGTTCTTC,CASSLSEVSYNEQFF
.,TRBJ2-3,.,TRBV7-9,TGTGCCAGCAGCCCGGGGTCGAGCCAGCGCACAGATACGCAGTATTTT,CASSPGSSQRTDTQYF